These T cell receptor beta chains were read from a single sample in a study of radiotherapy plus CTLA-4 blockade in lung cancer. Clones were read by immunoSEQ multiplex PCR, and TCRdb kept only the in-frame ones, dropping some. The sample contains 45,000 to 55,000 clones, roughly 84% of which appear only once. This sample comprised peripheral blood, obtained from a patient treated with radiotherapy plus ipilimumab. Source of these receptors: a human donor with non-small cell lung cancer whose response to radiotherapy plus ipilimumab could not be evaluated. Both conserved end residues are part of each CDR3. D genes are given only for firm matches. Some rows have no size entry. The others give once, few or many, or a class for an expanded clone.

J	D	size	V	DNA	CDR3
TRBJ2-5	TRBD2	-	TRBV6-6	TGTGCCAGCAGGGACGGGAGGGCCCAGTACTTC	CASRDGRAQYF
TRBJ2-5	TRBD2	-	TRBV7-9	TGTGCCAGCAGCCCCTCGAGTCTAGCGGCCTCGTACCAAGAGACCCAGTACTTC	CASSPSSLAASYQETQYF
TRBJ2-5	TRBD1	-	TRBV4-3	TGCGCCAGCAGCCGTTCAATGGGGACAGGGGGGGAGGAGACCCAGTACTTC	CASSRSMGTGGEETQYF
TRBJ1-2	-	-	TRBV19	TGTGCCAGTCACCAGGGCGACCTCTTCGACTATGGCTACACCTTC	CASHQGDLFDYGYTF
TRBJ2-3	-	-	TRBV28	TGTGCCAGCAGTTTAAAACAAGATACGCAGTATTTT	CASSLKQDTQYF
TRBJ1-5	TRBD1	-	TRBV6-1	TGTGCCAGCAGACCGGGACAGGCAAATCAGCCCCAGCATTTT	CASRPGQANQPQHF
TRBJ2-1	-	-	TRBV10-3	TGTGCCATCAGTGACCCCCCCGCCTACAATGAGCAGTTCTTC	CAISDPPAYNEQFF
TRBJ2-2	TRBD2	few	TRBV7-2	TGTGCCAGCAGCTTAACGGCTAGCGGGAGGAACACCGGGGAGCTGTTTTTT	CASSLTASGRNTGELFF
TRBJ2-6	-	-	TRBV19	TGTGCCAGTAGTATGGGCGATGGGCGATCTAGGGCCAACGTCCTGACTTTC	CASSMGDGRSRANVLTF
TRBJ2-1	TRBD2	-	TRBV7-9	TGTGCCAGCAGCTTATGGACTAGCGCCAATGAGCAGTTCTTC	CASSLWTSANEQFF
TRBJ2-7	TRBD1	-	TRBV7-2	TGTGCCAGCATCCCGGGGGGTGGACAGGGGGCCTACGAGCAGTACTTC	CASIPGGGQGAYEQYF
TRBJ2-5	-	-	TRBV2	TGTGCCAGCAGGACTGGGAGCGGAGGGCAAGAGACCCAGTACTTC	CASRTGSGGQETQYF
TRBJ2-3	TRBD1	-	TRBV11-2	TGTGCCAGCAGCTTAGGGACAGGGCCCACAGATACGCAGTATTTT	CASSLGTGPTDTQYF
TRBJ2-5	TRBD2	-	TRBV15	TGTGCCACCAGCAGAGAAGGACTAGCGGGATTCATCCGGGGACAAGAGACCCAGTACTTC	CATSREGLAGFIRGQETQYF
TRBJ2-5	-	-	TRBV11-2	TGTGCCAGCAGCTTAGATAGACTCTCAGAGACCCAGTACTTC	CASSLDRLSETQYF
TRBJ1-2	-	once	TRBV5-1	TGCGCCAGCAGCCGTGACGGGGGGCAGGATGGCTACACCTTC	CASSRDGGQDGYTF
TRBJ2-6	-	-	TRBV29-1	TGCAGCGTCCGGAGCTCTGGGGCCAACGTCCTGACTTTC	CSVRSSGANVLTF
TRBJ2-7	TRBD1	-	TRBV5-4	TGTGCCAGCAGCACCCAAGGCCTGGACAGGGGAGGGGAGCAGTACTTC	CASSTQGLDRGGEQYF
TRBJ2-7	-	once	TRBV6-5	TGTGCCAGCAGTTACCGGACAGCCTACGAGCAGTACTTC	CASSYRTAYEQYF
TRBJ2-7	TRBD2	once	TRBV2	TGTGCCAGCAGTTTAGCGGGGTCCTACGAGCAGTACTTC	CASSLAGSYEQYF
TRBJ2-1	-	-	TRBV9	TGTGCCAGCAGCACCTCGGGACTCTACAATGAGCAGTTCTTC	CASSTSGLYNEQFF
TRBJ1-2	TRBD1	-	TRBV2	TGTGCCAGCAGTGAACGGGGACAGGGGGAGACTAGCTACACCTTC	CASSERGQGETSYTF
TRBJ2-1	TRBD2	-	TRBV9	TGTGCCAGCAGCGCGAGGGACTACGTCGAGCAGTTCTTC	CASSARDYVEQFF
TRBJ1-4	-	-	TRBV5-6	TGTGCCAGCAGCTTGGGTCTGAGATCCACTAATGAAAAACTGTTTTTT	CASSLGLRSTNEKLFF
TRBJ2-3	TRBD2	-	TRBV7-2	TGTGCCAGCAGCCCCGGGGGGGCAGGAGATACGCAGTATTTT	CASSPGGAGDTQYF
TRBJ2-3	TRBD2	-	TRBV4-1	TGCGCCAGCAGCCAAGATCGGCAGCGGGGGGGCGGAACAGATACGCAGTATTTT	CASSQDRQRGGGTDTQYF
TRBJ1-2	-	-	TRBV9	TGTGCCAGCAGCCGGGTGGACTATGGCTACACCTTC	CASSRVDYGYTF
TRBJ2-2	TRBD1	-	TRBV9	TGTGCCTCCGGCAGGGGGATGGTGGCCGGGGAGCTGTTTTTT	CASGRGMVAGELFF